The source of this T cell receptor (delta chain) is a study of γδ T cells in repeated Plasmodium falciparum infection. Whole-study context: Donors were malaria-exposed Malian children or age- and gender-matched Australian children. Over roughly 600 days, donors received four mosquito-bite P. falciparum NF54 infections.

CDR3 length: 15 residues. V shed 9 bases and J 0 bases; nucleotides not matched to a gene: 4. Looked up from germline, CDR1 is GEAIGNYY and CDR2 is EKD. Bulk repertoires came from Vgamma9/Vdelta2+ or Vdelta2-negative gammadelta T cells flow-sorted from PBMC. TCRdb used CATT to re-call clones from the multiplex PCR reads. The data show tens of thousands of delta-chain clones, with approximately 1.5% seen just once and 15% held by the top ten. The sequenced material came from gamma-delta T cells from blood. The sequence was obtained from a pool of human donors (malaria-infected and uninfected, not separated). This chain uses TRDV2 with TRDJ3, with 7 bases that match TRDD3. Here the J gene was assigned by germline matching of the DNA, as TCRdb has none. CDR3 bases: TGTGCCGGGGGATTGGTCTCCTGGGACACCCGACAGATGTTTTTC. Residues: CAGGLVSWDTRQMFF.